This T cell receptor beta chain was identified in a study of T cell responses to AZD1222 COVID-19 vaccine. On the study more broadly: Pooled in the analysis were second doses at about 4 or about 12 weeks. Notes on the study in general: White British ancestry dominated among donors, who included more females, and clonal diversity was possibly underestimated.

A remark on this clone: Its antigen is unknown.

Sequencing used immunoSEQ multiplex PCR; TCRdb keeps in-frame clones, though not all of them. This table has roughly 150,000 clones, about nine tenths appearing once. V shed 1 base, J shed 4 bases, and the junction held 13 bases outside the gene matches. Germline CDR1 reads SNHLY; CDR2 reads FYNNEI. There are 17 residues in the CDR3. V and J are TRBV2 and TRBJ2-7; TRBD1 matches 7 bases. The TCR was taken from an adult in good health. The sequences come from peripheral blood, collected on day 0 of AZD1222 vaccination. CDR3: CASSEEFRRTGSYEQYF. The CDR3 DNA reads as TGTGCCAGCAGTGAAGAGTTCCGAAGGACAGGTTCTTACGAGCAGTACTTC.